These 20 T cell receptor beta chains were sequenced from one sample in a study of pediatric ulcerative colitis (dated 2019 in TCRdb). During colonoscopy, one to two pinch biopsies were obtained from the rectum for research purposes. The library was prepared using the immunoSEQ multiplex PCR assay. The source is immuneACCESS, and TCRdb retained only in-frame sequences with V and J called. Part of the clones is not carried over; for the studies checked, unresolved V genes explain less than half of this, and the remainder is unexplained. This sample lists tens of thousands of clones; under 80% were detected once. The ten largest account for over 3% of the sample. Material: gut tissue. The source of these receptors is a girl aged 5 to 17 with moderate ulcerative colitis.

V gene TRBV18 combines with J gene TRBJ1-6; TRBD1 aligns across 7 bases. The V segment lost 5 bases and the J segment 10 bases; nucleotides outside the gene matches: 14. CDR1 is KGHSH, CDR2 LQKENI, per germline. CDR3 length: 16 residues. The CDR3 DNA sequence: TGTGCCAGCTCAACCGGGACAGCAGCCTCGGGGTCACCCCTCCACTTT. It codes for CASSTGTAASGSPLHF.

This clone was counted a single time. The genes are TRBV4-1 and TRBJ2-5, with no clear D. Germline V lookup: CDR1 MGHRA, CDR2 YSYEKL. V gave up 4 bases and J gave up 5 bases, with 14 bases separating them. The CDR3 has 14 residues. For the CDR3, the DNA is TGCGCCAGCAGCCCCGGACGCTGGGCGGAGACCCAGTACTTC. It codes for CASSPGRWAETQYF.

V and J are TRBV19 and TRBJ1-3; the D is unclear. V was shortened by 3 bases and J by 9 bases, with 6 bases between the two germline ends. CDR1 and CDR2 from the germline V gene are LNHDA and SQIVND (reference sequence). The CDR3 extends over 11 amino acids. CDR3: CASSIGVTIYF. CDR3 bases: TGTGCCAGTAGTATCGGAGTCACCATATATTTT.

The chain uses TRBV14 and TRBJ2-7; D might be TRBD1 or TRBD2, each matching 5 bases. Germline loops: CDR1 SGHDN, CDR2 FVKESK. The CDR3 spans 15 residues. V gave up 4 bases and J gave up 1 base, with 14 bases separating them. CDR3 nucleotide sequence: TGTGCCAGCAGCCCGACCGGGACGGCTTCCTACGAGCAGTACTTC. Translation gives CASSPTGTASYEQYF.

This clone was found a few times. The rearrangement uses TRBV27 and TRBJ2-7; a weak D match, TRBD2 (6 bases). This CDR3 is built from 14 residues. Germline assignment: CDR1 MNHEY and CDR2 SMNVEV (reference sequence). Trimming stripped 6 bases from V and 0 bases from J, with 12 bases between. CDR3 loop: CASRWDSDSYEQYF. DNA of the CDR3: TGTGCCAGCAGATGGGACTCGGACTCCTACGAGCAGTACTTC.

The gene calls are TRBV4-3 and TRBJ1-3; the D is unclear. V lost 0 bases to trimming and J lost 5 bases, with 5 bases between them. Germline V gene data show CDR1 as LGHNA and CDR2 as YSLEER. The CDR3 is 13 residues long. The CDR3 nucleotides are TGCGCCAGCAGCCAAGATCTCCGAAACACCATATATTTT. It translates to CASSQDLRNTIYF.

The chain links TRBV7-9 to TRBJ2-7; weak D call: TRBD2 (6 bases). Germline V lookup: CDR1 SEHNR, CDR2 FQNEAQ (reference sequence). The CDR3 length is 14 residues. Trimming removed 1 base at V and 6 bases at J, with 13 bases between. In nucleotides, the CDR3 is TGTGCCAGCAGCTTAGTTATTCTAGCGAGCGAGCAGTACTTC. It encodes CASSLVILASEQYF.

The chain carries TRBV7-9 and TRBJ2-7; TRBD2 matches at 8 bases. CDR1 is SEHNR and CDR2 is FQNEAQ in the germline V gene (reference sequence). This CDR3 comprises 12 residues. The junction had 7 bases not matched to a gene; V was cut back by 10 bases and J by 5 bases. CDR3 nucleotides: TGTGCCATCACCCGGGAGGGAAACGAGCAGTACTTC. The encoded protein is CAITREGNEQYF.

The J gene is TRBJ1-2, the V gene TRBV25-1; D is unclear. There are 11 residues in the CDR3. Trimming took off 5 bases at V and 7 bases at J, with 8 bases between the two ends. CDR1 is MGHDK and CDR2 is SYGVNS in the germline V gene. CDR3 nucleotide sequence: TGTGCCAGCAGTTCGCCCCGTGGCTACACCTTC. Translating it yields CASSSPRGYTF.

The chain uses TRBV15 and TRBJ1-3; possibly TRBD1 for D (6 bases). V gave up 1 base and J gave up 3 bases, with 7 bases separating them. The CDR3 has 14 residues. Germline loops: CDR1 LNHNV, CDR2 YYDKDF (reference sequence). This CDR3 reads CATSRAGVGNTIYF. The CDR3 coding sequence is TGTGCCACCAGCAGAGCAGGGGTTGGAAACACCATATATTTT.

The chain links TRBV6-6 to TRBJ2-1; weak D call: TRBD2 (6 bases). Trimming pared 5 bases from V and 6 bases from J, leaving 11 bases between. Germline V gene lookup returns CDR1 MNHNY and CDR2 SVGAGI (reference sequence). The CDR3 covers 13 residues. The DNA of the CDR3 is TGTGCCAGCAGTCGAGTGGGGGGCAATGAGCAGTTCTTC. Residues: CASSRVGGNEQFF.

This rearrangement joins TRBV6-1 to TRBJ2-7; possibly TRBD1 or TRBD2 for D (6 bases each). CDR1 is MNHNS and CDR2 is SASEGT in the germline V gene. The CDR3 extends over 15 amino acids. V lost 4 bases and J 5 bases, leaving 18 bases between the germline ends. CDR3 nucleotide sequence: TGTGCCAGCAGTGGGTACAGGGACTTGGGGGACGAGCAGTACTTC. Protein: CASSGYRDLGDEQYF.

As DNA, the CDR3 is TGTGCCTGGAGTTCTACAGGGGGCCGGGAGACCCAGTACTTC. It yields the protein CAWSSTGGRETQYF. The V gene is TRBV30, the J gene TRBJ2-5; 9 bases match TRBD1. CDR1 is GTSNPN, CDR2 SVGIG, per germline (reference sequence). The CDR3 contains 14 residues. After removal of 2 bases from V and 5 bases from J, the junction contained 6 bases not matched to a gene.

The chain has TRBV20-1 and TRBJ1-4; no definite D call. The CDR3 totals 11 residues. The germline V gene has CDR1 DFQATT and CDR2 SNEGSKA (reference sequence). Deletions cut 5 bases from V and 4 bases from J, with 5 bases between. The CDR3 is CSAVNNEKLFF. CDR3 coding DNA: TGCAGTGCTGTCAATAATGAAAAACTGTTTTTT.

This chain uses TRBV5-1 with TRBJ2-3; the match to TRBD2 covers 8 bases. The CDR3 totals 15 residues. Germline V gene lookup returns CDR1 SGHRS and CDR2 YFSETQ. Unmatched junction bases numbered 6, after V lost 6 bases and J lost 0 bases. CDR3 residues: CASTGGAISTDTQYF. CDR3 nucleotides: TGCGCCAGCACCGGGGGGGCGATTAGCACAGATACGCAGTATTTT.

This clone was observed once. V and J are TRBV6-5 and TRBJ1-1; TRBD1 matches at 7 bases. J lost 4 bases, V lost 5 bases, and 4 bases had no gene match. This CDR3 is built from 13 residues. Germline lookup yields CDR1 MNHEY and CDR2 SVGAGI. The CDR3 is CASSRSGGTEAFF. Here the CDR3 DNA reads TGTGCCAGCAGTCGGTCAGGGGGCACTGAAGCTTTCTTT.

CDR3 sequence reads: CASSLDRGFGYTF. CDR3 coding DNA: TGTGCCAGCAGTTTGGACAGGGGGTTCGGCTACACCTTC. V gene TRBV28 combines with J gene TRBJ1-2; TRBD1 agrees at 10 bases. CDR1 is MDHEN and CDR2 is SYDVKM in the germline V gene. V lost 3 bases to trimming and J lost 8 bases; unmatched junction nucleotides: 3. The CDR3 contains 13 residues.

The chain links TRBV7-2 to TRBJ2-1, with a tentative D call TRBD1 (5 bases). Germline V CDR1 and CDR2: SGHTA, FQGNSA. The length of the CDR3 is 16 residues. V shed 1 base and J shed 4 bases, with 14 bases lying between them. Here the CDR3 DNA reads TGTGCCAGCAGCTTAGGGGGCTCTTCAATTTACAATGAGCAGTTCTTC. This sequence encodes CASSLGGSSIYNEQFF.

This clone showed up just a few times. J is TRBJ1-2 and V is TRBV15; the match to TRBD1 covers 9 bases. CDR1 LNHNV and CDR2 YYDKDF come from the germline V gene (reference sequence). The CDR3 has 13 residues. J gave up 8 bases and V 6 bases, and 7 bases lay outside the gene matches. The CDR3 DNA reads as TGTGCCACCAGGGACAGGGGTACGGGGGGCTACACCTTC. Translating gives CATRDRGTGGYTF.

J is TRBJ1-1 and V is TRBV19, with TRBD1 identical over 7 bases. CDR3 size: 16 residues. CDR1 is LNHDA and CDR2 is SQIVND in the germline V gene (reference sequence). With V trimmed by 4 bases and J by 1 base, 9 bases remained unmatched. In nucleotides, the CDR3 is TGTGCCAGTAGTAATAAACAGGGGTACGCGAACACTGAAGCTTTCTTT. It codes for CASSNKQGYANTEAFF.